The present entry profiles one T cell receptor (beta chain) with its context. What it recognizes is unknown. The sample is drawn from a study of OX40 agonist ivuxolimab in advanced cancers. Turning to the study itself: Patients undergoing dose escalation presented with hepatocellular carcinoma, melanoma, renal cell or head and neck cancer.

The data were produced by immunoSEQ multiplex PCR, yet TCRdb's version contains in-frame clones alone and is incomplete. The sample gives approximately 23,000 clones, approximately 84% of which show up once; 50% is in the top ten. Overall study results and limits: At doses 0.1 to 3.0 mg/kg, CD4+ and CD8+ clones expanded.

The ends were cut back, 4 bases at V and 8 bases at J, with 20 bases in the middle. Germline lookup yields CDR1 SEHNR and CDR2 FQNEAQ (reference sequence). The CDR3 length is 16 residues. Autoimmune disease history or systemic immunosuppression meant exclusion. Peripheral blood came from all dose cohorts at three timepoints. J is TRBJ1-4 and V is TRBV7-9; tentative D call: TRBD1 (5 bases). The sample consisted of CD4+ or CD8+ T cells sorted from blood, taken in a trial of the OX40 agonist ivuxolimab. This receptor was identified in an adult with an advanced solid tumor such as melanoma, head and neck, liver or kidney cancer. CDR3 bases: TGTGCCAGCAGCTCCCTTGAGGGGTGGAAATCAGAAAAACTGTTTTTT. This gives the protein CASSSLEGWKSEKLFF.